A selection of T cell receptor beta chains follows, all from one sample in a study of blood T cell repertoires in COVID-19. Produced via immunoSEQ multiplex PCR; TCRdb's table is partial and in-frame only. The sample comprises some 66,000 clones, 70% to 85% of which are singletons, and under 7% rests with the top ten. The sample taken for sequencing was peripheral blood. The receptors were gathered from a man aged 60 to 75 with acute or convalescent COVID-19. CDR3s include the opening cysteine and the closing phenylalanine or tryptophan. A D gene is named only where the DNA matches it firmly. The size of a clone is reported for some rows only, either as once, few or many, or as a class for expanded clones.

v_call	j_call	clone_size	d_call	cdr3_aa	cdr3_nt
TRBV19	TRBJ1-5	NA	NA	CASSITEAGNQPQHF	TGTGCCAGTAGTATCACGGAGGCTGGCAATCAGCCCCAGCATTTT
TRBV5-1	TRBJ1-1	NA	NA	CASSFGGLGTEAFF	TGCGCCAGCAGCTTCGGAGGTCTCGGCACTGAAGCTTTCTTT
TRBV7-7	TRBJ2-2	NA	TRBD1	CASSPTGGNTGELFF	TGTGCCAGCAGTCCAACAGGGGGAAACACCGGGGAGCTGTTTTTT
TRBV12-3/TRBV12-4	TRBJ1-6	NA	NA	CASSFGNSPLHF	TGTGCCAGCAGTTTCGGGAATTCACCCCTCCACTTT
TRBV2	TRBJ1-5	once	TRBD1	CASSEALDRGGNQPQHF	TGTGCCAGCAGTGAAGCGCTTGACAGGGGGGGCAATCAGCCCCAGCATTTT
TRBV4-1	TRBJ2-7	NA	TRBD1	CSQGAGEQYF	TGCTCGCAGGGGGCAGGCGAGCAGTACTTC
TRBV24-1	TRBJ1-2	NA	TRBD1	CATSDPGQGWDGYTF	TGTGCCACCAGTGACCCCGGACAGGGTTGGGATGGCTACACCTTC
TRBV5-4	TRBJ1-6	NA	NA	CASSLELNNSPLHF	TGTGCCAGCAGCTTGGAACTGAATAATTCACCCCTCCACTTT
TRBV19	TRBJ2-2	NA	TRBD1	CASSRDRVAGELFF	TGTGCCAGTAGTAGAGACAGGGTGGCCGGGGAGCTGTTTTTT
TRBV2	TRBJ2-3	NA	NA	CASNPGFSTDTQYF	TGTGCCAGCAACCCCGGGTTTAGCACAGATACGCAGTATTTT
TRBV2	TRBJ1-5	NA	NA	CASTGEMSNQPQHF	TGTGCCAGCACGGGGGAAATGAGCAATCAGCCCCAGCATTTT
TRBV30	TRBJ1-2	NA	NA	CAWNSQGFGYTF	TGTGCCTGGAACTCCCAGGGGTTCGGCTACACCTTC
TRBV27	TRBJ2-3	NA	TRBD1	CASSLTGGADTQYF	TGTGCCAGCAGTTTAACAGGGGGCGCCGATACGCAGTATTTT
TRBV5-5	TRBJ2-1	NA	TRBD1	CASTSNIFGTGAGEQFF	TGTGCCAGCACCTCCAACATTTTTGGGACAGGGGCGGGTGAGCAGTTCTTC
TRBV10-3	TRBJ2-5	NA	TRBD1	CASKTGEWETQYF	TGTGCCAGCAAGACAGGGGAGTGGGAGACCCAGTACTTC